This note documents a single TCR beta chain sequence. Its antigen is unidentified. As to time point: pre-treatment sample, taken before nivolumab and TIL therapy. The tumor samples were excised metastases, mostly pleural nodules or supraclavicular lymph nodes. Sequencing used immunoSEQ v3. The table came from immunoSEQ multiplex PCR; TCRdb's copy has only in-frame clones and leaves some out. The table has around 5,300 clones, 64% seen once. This record comes from a study of TIL therapy for anti-PD-1-resistant metastatic lung cancer. As for the study in general: Tumors carried a median 1.5 non-synonymous mutations per megabase.

Study-wide results and caveats: Many TIL product clones were absent from baseline tumor, suggesting clonal contraction.

The CDR3 is made up of 17 amino acids. CDR1 is SGHNT and CDR2 is YYREEE in the germline V gene (reference sequence). V shed 4 bases, J shed 2 bases, and the junction held 12 bases outside the gene matches. The chain combines TRBV5-4 with TRBJ2-5; TRBD1 aligns across 9 bases. The sequencing used tumor tissue, collected at baseline. The source is a man aged 70-80 years with non-small cell lung cancer. CDR3 coding DNA: TGTGCCAGCAGCCCCGACCCGACAGGGGGGTTGCAAGAGACCCAGTACTTC. It specifies CASSPDPTGGLQETQYF.